This entry is about one T cell receptor beta chain. Its matching antigen is unknown. The sample comes from a study of blood T cells in healthy people across ages. Researchers collected around 10 milliliters of peripheral blood from every single donor. Each sample yielded at least 6 million isolated PBMCs. Whole-study findings and limits: In long-lived donors, naive CD4+ cell counts and diversity exceeded those of aged donors.

A J-beta primer mix and a sample-barcoded 5' primer were used in a second PCR of roughly 6 to 12 cycles. MiXCR was run by TCRdb on the 5' RACE reads, yielding one entry per CDR3 protein. The table lists about 1 million distinct CDR3 sequences, 40% to 50% of them singletons. The CDR3 consists of 13 residues. From germline, CDR1 is MNHNS and CDR2 SASEGT. V lost 5 bases and J lost 4; bases outside the gene matches: 3. Input material: blood. This sequence joins TRBV6-1 and TRBJ2-3; 7 bases agree with TRBD2. This receptor was obtained from an older woman in good health. CDR3 DNA sequence: TGTGCCAGCAGTTTTCGGGAGGCAGATACGCAGTATTTT. Its protein product is CASSFREADTQYF.